These T cell receptor beta chains were read from a single sample in a study of T-cell reconstitution after alpha-beta-depleted transplantation in children. TCRdb ran MiXCR on the PCR reads and lists one entry per CDR3 protein. The table lists hundreds of thousands of distinct CDR3 sequences, around 12% of them singletons. The input for sequencing was PBMCs from the stem cell graft donor, taken from the stem cell graft. The receptors derive from a human donor who donated a stem cell graft to a child with acute lymphoblastic leukemia. Each CDR3 is given with its conserved first and last residue. The D gene is left open where the match is weak. The size of a clone is reported for some rows only, either as once, few or many, or as a class for expanded clones.

cdr3_aa	cdr3_nt	v_call	j_call	clone_size	d_call
CASKRGYEQYF	TGCGCCAGCAAAAGGGGCTACGAGCAGTACTTC	TRBV10-2	TRBJ2-7	few	-
CASSLTSGAGELFF	TGTGCCAGCAGCTTAACTAGCGGGGCCGGGGAGCTGTTTTTT	TRBV13	TRBJ2-2	many	TRBD2
CASSPDEYRGNYGYTF	TGTGCCAGCAGCCCTGACGAGTACAGGGGTAACTATGGCTACACCTTC	TRBV5-5	TRBJ1-2	many	TRBD1
CSARDLNSGSQETQYF	TGCAGTGCTAGAGATTTGAATAGCGGGAGCCAAGAGACCCAGTACTTC	TRBV20-1	TRBJ2-5	many	TRBD2
CSVQLGEKLFF	TGCAGCGTTCAGCTTGGTGAAAAACTGTTTTTT	TRBV29-1	TRBJ1-4	many	-
CSARARHPVPYEQYF	TGCAGTGCTCGCGCTCGACACCCAGTACCCTACGAGCAGTACTTC	TRBV20-1	TRBJ2-7	many	-
CASRTKGTVEAFF	TGTGCCAGCAGAACAAAAGGGACGGTTGAAGCTTTCTTT	TRBV7-2	TRBJ1-1	many	-
CATSRWGDRNYNEQFF	TGTGCCACCAGCAGGTGGGGAGACCGAAACTACAATGAGCAGTTCTTC	TRBV15	TRBJ2-1	many	-
CASSLVAREGTDTQYF	TGTGCCAGCAGCTTGGTCGCCAGGGAGGGGACAGATACGCAGTATTTT	TRBV5-6	TRBJ2-3	many	TRBD2
CASSPQTSGRGNEQFF	TGCGCCAGCAGCCCACAGACTAGCGGGAGAGGCAATGAGCAGTTCTTC	TRBV5-1	TRBJ2-1	many	TRBD2
CASSPPRGKGTGELFF	TGTGCCAGCAGCCCTCCCAGGGGGAAGGGTACCGGGGAGCTGTTTTTT	TRBV9	TRBJ2-2	many	TRBD1
CASSLGAGSSNQPQHF	TGTGCCAGCAGCTTAGGGGCAGGCTCTAGCAATCAGCCCCAGCATTTT	TRBV7-9	TRBJ1-5	many	-
CASAEDRGYQETQYF	TGTGCCAGCGCCGAAGACAGGGGCTACCAAGAGACCCAGTACTTC	TRBV6-2/TRBV6-3	TRBJ2-5	many	TRBD1
CASSQAGLRDEQFF	TGCGCCAGCAGCCAGGCGGGCCTGAGGGATGAGCAGTTCTTC	TRBV4-1	TRBJ2-1	-	-
CASSLERTSPDTQYF	TGTGCCAGCAGCTTGGAACGGACCTCCCCAGATACGCAGTATTTT	TRBV5-5	TRBJ2-3	many	-
CASSHGGGAGYTF	TGTGCCAGCAGCCACGGGGGGGGCGCTGGCTACACCTTC	TRBV7-8	TRBJ1-2	few	-
CASSPETSGRSPAQYF	TGTGCCAGCAGTCCTGAGACTAGCGGGAGGTCCCCGGCGCAGTATTTT	TRBV14	TRBJ2-3	many	TRBD2
CASSFGVGSKTQYF	TGTGCCAGCAGTTTTGGGGTGGGGTCGAAGACCCAGTACTTC	TRBV6-5	TRBJ2-5	many	-
CASSPPLANSYNEQFF	TGTGCCAGCAGCCCCCCACTAGCGAACTCCTACAATGAGCAGTTCTTC	TRBV5-5	TRBJ2-1	many	TRBD2
CASSQATGGVSIGELFF	TGCGCCAGCAGCCAAGCGACAGGGGGCGTTAGTATCGGGGAGCTGTTTTTT	TRBV4-1	TRBJ2-2	many	TRBD1
CASSESQPYEQYF	TGTGCCAGCAGTGAATCACAGCCCTACGAGCAGTACTTC	TRBV2	TRBJ2-7	-	-
CATSDPVLFAGSFF	TGTGCCACCAGTGACCCCGTCCTTTTTGCGGGATCCTTCTTC	TRBV24-1	TRBJ2-1	many	-
CASSWGTSGGNEQFF	TGTGCCAGCAGTTGGGGGACTAGCGGGGGCAATGAGCAGTTCTTC	TRBV6-5	TRBJ2-1	-	TRBD2
CASSLRNYGYTF	TGCGCCAGCAGCTTACGTAACTATGGCTACACCTTC	TRBV5-1	TRBJ1-2	many	-
CAIGPRGRAEQFF	TGTGCCATCGGCCCCCGGGGCCGGGCTGAGCAGTTCTTC	TRBV10-3	TRBJ2-1	many	-
CASSLFSLNTEAFF	TGTGCCAGCAGTTTATTCTCCCTGAACACTGAAGCTTTCTTT	TRBV12-3/TRBV12-4	TRBJ1-1	many	-
CSASPDSYGYTF	TGCAGTGCTAGTCCGGACAGCTATGGCTACACCTTC	TRBV20-1	TRBJ1-2	many	-
CSVLSGVDTEAFF	TGCAGTGTCCTGTCGGGGGTGGACACTGAAGCTTTCTTT	TRBV20-1	TRBJ1-1	medium-sized	-
CASRASGFSDTQYF	TGCGCCAGCAGGGCTAGCGGCTTCTCTGATACGCAGTATTTT	TRBV5-1	TRBJ2-3	many	TRBD2
CASSRSGRAYEQYF	TGTGCCAGCAGCCGTAGCGGGAGGGCCTACGAGCAGTACTTC	TRBV7-2	TRBJ2-7	many	TRBD2
CASSLTRRPRGTQYF	TGTGCCAGCAGTTTAACAAGACGGCCCCGGGGGACCCAGTACTTC	TRBV27	TRBJ2-5	many	-
CASTRGSGANVLTF	TGTGCCAGCACCCGGGGATCTGGGGCCAACGTCCTGACTTTC	TRBV6-5	TRBJ2-6	many	-
CASRQGPSTDTQYF	TGCGCCAGTCGACAGGGACCTAGCACAGATACGCAGTATTTT	TRBV4-1	TRBJ2-3	many	TRBD1
CSARMTMFHGYTF	TGCAGTGCTAGGATGACAATGTTTCATGGCTACACCTTC	TRBV20-1	TRBJ1-2	many	-
CSVELPQLGDTQYF	TGCAGCGTTGAACTACCCCAACTTGGAGATACGCAGTATTTT	TRBV29-1	TRBJ2-3	many	-
CASSLVDGASYEQYF	TGTGCCAGCAGCTTAGTAGACGGGGCCTCCTACGAGCAGTACTTC	TRBV7-2	TRBJ2-7	many	-
CASSSRRTANQPQHF	TGTGCCAGCAGTTCCCGGCGGACCGCGAATCAGCCCCAGCATTTT	TRBV27	TRBJ1-5	many	-
CASSSTGTHYSNQPQHF	TGTGCCAGTAGTTCGACCGGGACACATTATAGCAATCAGCCCCAGCATTTT	TRBV19	TRBJ1-5	-	-
CASSKDLGQRSYEQYF	TGTGCCAGCAGCAAAGATCTGGGCCAGCGCTCCTACGAGCAGTACTTC	TRBV21-1	TRBJ2-7	-	-
CASSLSVRDTQYF	TGTGCCAGCAGTTTATCGGTCCGAGATACGCAGTATTTT	TRBV28	TRBJ2-3	many	-
CASSQESGIGTEAFF	TGTGCCAGCAGCCAAGAAAGTGGAATCGGCACTGAAGCTTTCTTT	TRBV4-2	TRBJ1-1	-	-
CSAHKPTGGGGAFF	TGCAGTGCTCATAAGCCTACAGGGGGAGGGGGAGCTTTCTTT	TRBV20-1	TRBJ1-1	many	TRBD1
CATSRRGSGELFF	TGTGCCACCAGCAGGAGGGGGTCCGGGGAGCTGTTTTTT	TRBV15	TRBJ2-2	many	-
CASSSPEFNKREVAYNEQFF	TGTGCCAGCAGCTCGCCCGAATTCAATAAGCGGGAGGTGGCCTACAATGAGCAGTTCTTC	TRBV7-3	TRBJ2-1	many	TRBD2
CASRGQGNTEAFF	TGTGCCAGCAGGGGACAGGGGAACACTGAAGCTTTCTTT	TRBV2	TRBJ1-1	many	TRBD1
CASSLGRGDTDTQYF	TGTGCCAGCAGTTTAGGGCGGGGAGACACAGATACGCAGTATTTT	TRBV27	TRBJ2-3	many	-
CASSQDSGGLKPQHF	TGCGCCAGCAGCCAAGATTCGGGGGGTTTAAAGCCCCAGCATTTT	TRBV4-1	TRBJ1-5	many	-
CSARDPGAGRPLHF	TGCAGTGCTAGAGATCCGGGGGCAGGGCGGCCCCTCCACTTT	TRBV20-1	TRBJ1-6	many	-
CSAYPTGTNSPLHF	TGCAGTGCGTATCCTACGGGAACTAATTCACCCCTCCACTTT	TRBV20-1	TRBJ1-6	many	-
CASSQDEASGYYNEQFF	TGCGCCAGCAGCCAAGATGAGGCTAGCGGGTACTACAATGAGCAGTTCTTC	TRBV4-3	TRBJ2-1	-	TRBD2
CSARDSGTVNNQPQHF	TGCAGTGCTAGAGATAGCGGGACAGTGAACAATCAGCCCCAGCATTTT	TRBV20-1	TRBJ1-5	many	TRBD1
CASSTILKDRVLSGELFF	TGCGCCAGCAGCACTATCCTTAAGGACAGGGTACTCTCCGGGGAGCTGTTTTTT	TRBV5-1	TRBJ2-2	many	TRBD1
CAISGANVLTF	TGTGCCATCTCCGGGGCCAACGTCCTGACTTTC	TRBV10-3	TRBJ2-6	once	-